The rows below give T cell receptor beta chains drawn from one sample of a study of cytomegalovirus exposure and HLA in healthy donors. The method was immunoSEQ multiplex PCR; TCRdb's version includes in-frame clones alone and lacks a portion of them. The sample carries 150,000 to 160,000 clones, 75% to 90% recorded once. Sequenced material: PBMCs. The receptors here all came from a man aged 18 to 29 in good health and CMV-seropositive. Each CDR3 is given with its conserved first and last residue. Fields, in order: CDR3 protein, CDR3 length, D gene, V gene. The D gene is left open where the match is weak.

CASSLRDRGQPQHF	14	TRBD1	TRBV27
CASSLSGGTEAFF	13	NA	TRBV7-9
CASSYSPGQATHF	13	NA	TRBV6-5
CASSPPWAVAGNTIYF	16	NA	TRBV19
CASSLDRDFRGGYTF	15	NA	TRBV13
CASSSVFPGHRMASLGGYTF	20	NA	TRBV27
CASRHSPGTVFLVSF	15	TRBD1	TRBV2
CASSQADGGAFYEQYF	16	TRBD2	TRBV4-2
CASSQRTGYF	10	TRBD1	TRBV23-1
CSVVSGPHGNTIYF	14	NA	TRBV29-1
CASRDRLIYEQYF	13	NA	TRBV6-1
CASSLVGSVAGLLYNEQFF	19	TRBD2	TRBV7-9
CASSQVREKNTEAFF	15	NA	TRBV4-3
CASSLGQGSDTQYF	14	TRBD1	TRBV7-9
CASSLPGGQETQYF	14	TRBD1	TRBV5-4
CAWSIRTASTPGNTIYF	17	NA	TRBV30
CASTSGQGVYEQYF	14	TRBD1	TRBV6-1
CASSSGLTNTGELFF	15	NA	TRBV11-1
CASSRIPGQGNTEAFF	16	TRBD1	TRBV19
CASSVVRTGWDEQFF	15	TRBD1	TRBV9
CASSLVAGSGNEQFF	15	TRBD2	TRBV7-2
CASSMMGSLYYEQYF	15	NA	TRBV19
CASTKPNRDSYEQYF	15	NA	TRBV6-5
CASSTYRLNTEAFF	14	NA	TRBV5-1
CSVPGLADNEQFF	13	TRBD2	TRBV29-1
CASSSSDPLDTQYF	14	NA	TRBV5-1
CASSQDEAYEQYF	13	NA	TRBV4-1
CASSGGLAGDTQYF	14	NA	TRBV9
CASSITTGANSPLHF	15	TRBD1	TRBV19
CASHRSNQPQHF	12	NA	TRBV19
CASSLVGGYNEQFF	14	NA	TRBV11-3
CASAYTTANYGYTF	14	NA	TRBV4-3
CASRLGGGGQETQYF	15	NA	TRBV7-2
CASTGVSSGGQVETQYF	17	TRBD2	TRBV6-4
CASSFFLGTGTDTQYF	16	NA	TRBV5-6
CASSLDRDSQFF	12	TRBD1	TRBV5-1
CASSPSTGQTQYF	13	TRBD1	TRBV5-5
CASTRGALGDEQFF	14	TRBD2	TRBV6-5
CASSTDRGPMNTEAFF	16	TRBD1	TRBV9
CASSSGLERGYNEQFF	16	TRBD2	TRBV7-3
CASSQLGASYEQYF	14	NA	TRBV7-9
CASSKVRDTEAFF	13	NA	TRBV21-1
CASSYLYNSPLHF	13	NA	TRBV6-6
CASSDRTSGGYSYNEQFF	18	TRBD2	TRBV6-1
CASRGQSYSNQPQHF	15	NA	TRBV27